The rows below give T cell receptor beta chains drawn from one sample of a study of cytomegalovirus exposure and HLA in healthy donors. Repertoires were generated with immunoSEQ multiplex PCR, while TCRdb's copy carries only in-frame clones and drops some. The sample records 110,000 to 150,000 clones, about 70% being singletons. Sequenced input: PBMCs. These TCRs come from a man in his fifties or sixties in good health and CMV-seronegative. CDR3s include the opening cysteine and the closing phenylalanine or tryptophan. A D gene is named only where the DNA matches it firmly. Part of the rows lack a size; the others show once, few, many or a class for expanded clones.

.	TRBV6-1	TRBJ1-1	TRBD1	CASTKAGTGLLMNTEAFF	TGTGCCAGCACTAAAGCCGGGACAGGACTCCTTATGAACACTGAAGCTTTCTTT
few	TRBV5-1	TRBJ2-1	TRBD2	CASSLALGSGSQFF	TGCGCCAGCAGCTTGGCTCTCGGTAGCGGGAGTCAGTTCTTC
.	TRBV27	TRBJ1-1	.	CASSFSRATGEAFF	TGTGCCAGCAGTTTTTCGAGGGCGACGGGTGAAGCTTTCTTT
.	TRBV5-4	TRBJ2-5	.	CASSSKGEYQETQYF	TGTGCCAGCAGCTCCAAGGGGGAGTACCAAGAGACCCAGTACTTC
few	TRBV4-1	TRBJ1-5	.	CASSQEEGYSNQPQHF	TGCGCCAGCAGCCAAGAAGAGGGCTATAGCAATCAGCCCCAGCATTTT
.	TRBV25-1	TRBJ1-2	TRBD1	CASRPPTGANYGYTF	TGTGCCAGCAGACCGCCGACAGGGGCTAACTATGGCTACACCTTC
few	TRBV5-4	TRBJ2-4	.	CASSPGQRQNIQYF	TGTGCCAGCAGCCCCGGACAGCGACAAAACATTCAGTACTTC
.	TRBV12-5	TRBJ2-2	TRBD2	CASGPGLAGDSYGELFF	TGTGCTAGTGGTCCTGGACTAGCGGGAGATTCGTACGGGGAGCTGTTTTTT
.	TRBV21-1	TRBJ2-1	.	CASSKDWNNEQFF	TGTGCCAGCAGCAAGGACTGGAACAATGAGCAGTTCTTC
once	TRBV4-3	TRBJ2-3	.	CASSQVGAGISTDTQYF	TGCGCCAGCAGCCAAGTCGGTGCAGGGATAAGCACAGATACGCAGTATTTT
.	TRBV18	TRBJ1-5	.	CASSRDSGRNQPQHF	TGTGCCAGCTCACGGGACTCAGGGAGAAATCAGCCCCAGCATTTT
.	TRBV27	TRBJ2-6	.	CASSLSSTRGATSGANVLTF	TGTGCCAGCAGTTTATCGTCAACCAGGGGGGCGACTTCTGGGGCCAACGTCCTGACTTTC
.	TRBV25-1	TRBJ2-5	TRBD1	CASRGTALQETQYF	TGTGCCAGCAGGGGGACAGCCCTCCAAGAGACCCAGTACTTC
.	TRBV28	TRBJ2-1	TRBD1	CASTPGQGRGWEFF	TGTGCCAGCACCCCTGGACAGGGAAGGGGTTGGGAGTTCTTC
few	TRBV6-1	TRBJ2-2	.	CASSDSQTGELFF	TGTGCCAGCAGTGACTCGCAGACCGGGGAGCTGTTTTTT
.	TRBV30	TRBJ2-7	TRBD1	CAWGFGQGSSEQYF	TGTGCCTGGGGTTTCGGACAGGGGTCAAGCGAGCAGTACTTC
.	TRBV5-1	TRBJ2-3	TRBD1	CASSPDRATDTQYF	TGCGCCAGCAGCCCGGACAGGGCCACAGATACGCAGTATTTT
.	TRBV7-2	TRBJ1-1	.	CASSLRGGGGEAFF	TGTGCCAGCAGCTTAAGGGGGGGTGGGGGTGAAGCTTTCTTT
.	TRBV28	TRBJ2-1	TRBD2	CASSRRAGGPYNEQFF	TGTGCCAGCAGCCGCCGAGCGGGAGGGCCGTACAATGAGCAGTTCTTC
.	TRBV29-1	TRBJ1-1	.	CSGFRVGTEAFF	TGCAGCGGATTCAGGGTAGGCACTGAAGCTTTCTTT
.	TRBV5-1	TRBJ2-3	.	CASSLAAQYTDTQYF	TGCGCCAGCAGCTTGGCCGCGCAATACACAGATACGCAGTATTTT
few	TRBV5-1	TRBJ2-2	.	CASSPTQGSGELFF	TGCGCCAGCAGCCCTACACAGGGTAGCGGGGAGCTGTTTTTT
.	TRBV7-6	TRBJ1-3	.	CASSLGPAGNPSGNTIYF	TGTGCCAGCAGCTTAGGGCCGGCAGGGAACCCCTCTGGAAACACCATATATTTT
.	TRBV27	TRBJ2-3	TRBD2	CASRLGLYTDTQYF	TGTGCCAGCAGGCTGGGACTATACACAGATACGCAGTATTTT
.	TRBV28	TRBJ2-5	.	CASSGPYQETQYF	TGTGCCAGCAGTGGCCCGTACCAAGAGACCCAGTACTTC
.	TRBV9	TRBJ2-1	TRBD2	CASSVDIGGSTYNEQFF	TGTGCCAGCAGCGTAGACATCGGCGGGAGTACCTACAATGAGCAGTTCTTC
.	TRBV18	TRBJ1-1	.	CASSPGGGKTEAFF	TGTGCCAGCTCACCGGGAGGGGGAAAAACTGAAGCTTTCTTT
.	TRBV15	TRBJ2-1	.	CATSRVSGIGYRVDQFF	TGTGCCACCAGCAGAGTCTCGGGGATCGGGTATCGGGTGGACCAGTTCTTC
few	TRBV5-1	TRBJ2-1	TRBD2	CASSLLAGGGNEQFF	TGCGCCAGCAGCTTACTAGCGGGAGGAGGCAATGAGCAGTTCTTC
few	TRBV14	TRBJ1-1	.	CASSQEGGGLTEAFF	TGTGCCAGCAGCCAAGAGGGAGGTGGCTTGACTGAAGCTTTCTTT
.	TRBV5-6	TRBJ1-1	.	CASSLGQTMNTEAFF	TGTGCCAGCAGCTTGGGACAGACCATGAACACTGAAGCTTTCTTT
once	TRBV7-8	TRBJ2-1	.	CASSLGWKSGIGNNEQFF	TGTGCCAGCAGCTTAGGGTGGAAAAGCGGCATTGGGAACAATGAGCAGTTCTTC
.	TRBV9	TRBJ2-7	.	CASSVEAGTYEQYF	TGTGCCAGCAGCGTAGAGGCAGGGACCTACGAGCAGTACTTC
.	TRBV6-1	TRBJ1-2	TRBD1	CASSDDRAWNYGYTF	TGTGCCAGCAGTGATGACAGGGCATGGAACTATGGCTACACCTTC
.	TRBV18	TRBJ1-4	.	CASSPPEVEKLFF	TGTGCCAGCTCACCTCCAGAGGTCGAAAAACTGTTCTTT
.	TRBV7-9	TRBJ2-1	TRBD2	CASSLVALAAIIF	TGTGCCAGCAGCTTAGTTGCACTAGCGGCAATCATCTTC
few	TRBV7-9	TRBJ1-2	.	CASSQDTFGGF	TGTGCCAGCAGCCAAGACACTTTCGGGGGCTTC
.	TRBV27	TRBJ2-2	.	CANPKTSGDTGELFF	TGTGCCAACCCGAAAACGTCAGGGGACACCGGGGAGCTGTTTTTT
.	TRBV5-4	TRBJ2-1	.	CASSLVVADKEQFF	TGTGCCAGCAGCCTTGTAGTAGCGGACAAGGAGCAGTTCTTC
.	TRBV5-4	TRBJ2-7	TRBD2	CASSLGGEGNYEQYF	TGTGCCAGCAGCTTGGGGGGGGAGGGCAATTACGAGCAGTACTTC
.	TRBV28	TRBJ2-7	TRBD1	CASRGTGGFSYEQYF	TGTGCCAGCAGGGGGACAGGGGGATTCTCCTACGAGCAGTACTTC
.	TRBV5-1	TRBJ2-7	TRBD2	CASSLDASGIYEQYF	TGCGCCAGCAGCTTGGACGCTAGCGGGATCTACGAGCAGTACTTC
.	TRBV28	TRBJ2-2	.	CASSLSRYTGELFF	TGTGCCAGCAGTTTATCCCGGTACACCGGGGAGCTGTTTTTT
.	TRBV7-9	TRBJ2-1	TRBD2	CASSLRTSGDNEQFF	TGTGCCAGCAGCCTTCGGACTAGCGGAGACAATGAGCAGTTCTTC
.	TRBV7-9	TRBJ1-1	.	CASSQGREVAFF	TGTGCCAGCAGCCAAGGGAGGGAAGTCGCTTTCTTT
.	TRBV6-1	TRBJ1-1	.	CASSRNRRNTEAFF	TGTGCCAGCAGTCGTAACAGAAGGAACACTGAAGCTTTCTTT
.	TRBV15	TRBJ1-4	.	CATSRDRGNEKLFF	TGTGCCACCAGCAGAGACAGGGGCAATGAAAAACTGTTTTTT
.	TRBV11-2	TRBJ1-1	.	CASSPDLLAFF	TGTGCCAGCAGCCCTGACTTGTTGGCTTTCTTT
.	TRBV28	TRBJ2-3	TRBD2	CASSSRTSGGGYSTDTQYF	TGTGCCAGCAGTTCCAGGACTAGCGGGGGGGGTTATAGCACAGATACGCAGTATTTT
.	TRBV15	TRBJ2-5	.	CATSRGATATQYF	TGTGCCACCAGCAGAGGGGCGACAGCGACCCAGTACTTC
.	TRBV5-1	TRBJ2-2	TRBD2	CASSLMREGNTGELFF	TGCGCCAGCAGCTTGATGCGGGAGGGTAACACCGGGGAGCTGTTTTTT
.	TRBV5-1	TRBJ2-1	.	CASSFGLQREYNEQFF	TGCGCCAGCAGCTTTGGGCTACAACGAGAATACAATGAGCAGTTCTTC